These 17 T cell receptor beta chains originate from one sample sequenced in a study of cytomegalovirus exposure and HLA in healthy donors. PCR employed 60 Vbeta and 13 Jbeta primers. Only in-frame clones appear in the TCRdb table, and some are missing; sequencing was by immunoSEQ multiplex PCR. The sample shows about 93,000 clones, 82% of them seen only once. The sequencing sample was made of PBMCs. The receptors stem from a man aged 50 to 60 in good health and CMV-seronegative.

This clone was recorded a few times. The chain uses TRBV5-1 and TRBJ1-4; D possibly corresponds to TRBD1 (6 bases). Deletions cut 5 bases from V and 4 bases from J, with 12 bases between. Germline CDR1 and CDR2: SGHRS and YFSETQ. This CDR3 has 14 residues. The CDR3 is CASSGLGGNEKLFF. For the CDR3, the DNA is TGCGCCAGCAGTGGGCTAGGGGGTAATGAAAAACTGTTTTTT.

The chain combines TRBV6-6 with TRBJ1-1; tentative D call: TRBD1 (5 bases). Germline V gene data show CDR1 as MNHNY and CDR2 as SVGAGI (reference sequence). V lost 6 bases to trimming and J lost 4 bases, with 21 bases between them. This CDR3 contains 16 residues. CDR3 sequence (DNA): TGTGCCAGCAGGCATAGGGTTCTAGCCGGGGGCACTGAAGCTTTCTTT. Translated, it gives CASRHRVLAGGTEAFF.

V is TRBV20-1 and J is TRBJ2-1; D call uncertain. In germline, CDR1 is DFQATT, CDR2 SNEGSKA (reference sequence). Trimming removed 3 bases at V and 8 bases at J, with 5 bases between. The CDR3 totals 10 residues. The CDR3 here is CSASIDEQFF. The CDR3 DNA sequence: TGCAGTGCTAGTATCGATGAGCAGTTCTTC.

The chain carries TRBV9 and TRBJ2-1; maybe TRBD2 (5 bases). CDR1 SGDLS and CDR2 YYNGEE come from the germline V gene. Trimming shortened V by 3 bases and J by 6 bases, and 16 bases separated the two germline ends. CDR3 length equals 15 residues. CDR3 sequence: CASSGRADPSNEQFF. The DNA for the CDR3 is TGTGCCAGCAGCGGGCGGGCGGACCCGTCCAATGAGCAGTTCTTC.

The rearrangement links TRBV19 to TRBJ1-1, with 10 bases that match TRBD1. This CDR3 is 15 amino acids long. Trimming removed 6 bases from V and 4 bases from J; junction bases left unmatched: 8. Germline CDR1 reads LNHDA; CDR2 reads SQIVND (reference sequence). CDR3 sequence: CASRGRQGAGTEAFF. In DNA, the CDR3 is TGTGCCAGTAGGGGTCGACAGGGGGCCGGCACTGAAGCTTTCTTT.

The rearrangement joins TRBV19 to TRBJ2-2, with 9 bases fitting TRBD2. CDR1 and CDR2 (germline): LNHDA, SQIVND (reference sequence). The V gene end was trimmed by 4 bases and the J gene end by 1 base; junction bases not matched to a gene: 7. The CDR3 sequence is 17 residues long. The CDR3 loop is CASSTGLAAMNTGELFF. CDR3 DNA: TGTGCCAGTAGTACGGGACTAGCAGCCATGAACACCGGGGAGCTGTTTTTT.

Turning to this clone: The junction differs from germline at one of its ends, possibly a read error. The sample carries other DNA sequences with the same CDR3. The chain uses TRBV28 and TRBJ2-5; 13 bases are a match to TRBD2. CDR1 and CDR2 (germline): MDHEN, SYDVKM. This CDR3 is 17 amino acids long. The CDR3 DNA sequence: TGTGCCAGCAGTTTACCCCGACTAGCGGGGGGCCAAGAGACTCAGTACTTC. It encodes CASSLPRLAGGQETQYF. Full variable domain (rest looked up from reference TRBV28 and TRBJ2-5): DVKVTQSSRYLVKRTGEKVFLECVQDMDHENMFWYRQDPGLGLRLIYFSYDVKMKEKGDIPEGYSVSREKKERFSLILESASTNQTSMYLCASSLPRLAGGQETQYFGPGTRLLVL.

The chain uses TRBV28 and TRBJ1-2, with TRBD1 as a possible D gene (5 bases). The germline gives CDR1 MDHEN, CDR2 SYDVKM. The ends were cut back, 3 bases at V and 6 bases at J, with 11 bases in the middle. This CDR3 has 13 residues. DNA for the CDR3: TGTGCCAGCAGTTTGGGGCGAACCAATGGCTACACCTTC. Protein sequence: CASSLGRTNGYTF.

The chain links TRBV9 to TRBJ1-2; D unclear. V dropped 4 bases and J dropped 3 bases, with 16 bases sitting between them. This CDR3 spans 15 amino acids. Germline CDR1 is SGDLS and CDR2 is YYNGEE. The CDR3: CASSPSLGRDYGYTF. CDR3 nucleotide sequence: TGTGCCAGCAGCCCCTCTCTGGGGAGGGACTATGGCTACACCTTC.

The V call is TRBV5-1, the J call TRBJ1-2; D is uncertain. The CDR3 spans 14 residues. V was trimmed by 0 bases and J by 6 bases, leaving 12 bases between them. The germline CDR1 and CDR2 sequences are SGHRS and YFSETQ. The CDR3 protein is CASSLAGTRDGYTF. The CDR3 DNA sequence: TGCGCCAGCAGCTTGGCCGGAACTAGGGATGGCTACACCTTC.

This chain uses TRBV5-1 with TRBJ1-1, with TRBD1 as a possible D gene (6 bases). Germline CDR1 is SGHRS and CDR2 is YFSETQ. Trimming stripped 3 bases from V and 7 bases from J, with 13 bases between. There are 13 residues in the CDR3. The CDR3 sequence is CASSYIPGDEAFF. The CDR3 bases are TGCGCCAGCAGCTACATTCCAGGGGATGAAGCTTTCTTT.

The J gene is TRBJ2-1, the V gene TRBV19; TRBD1 matches at 11 bases. Germline CDR1 and CDR2: LNHDA and SQIVND (reference sequence). This CDR3 comprises 16 residues. The V gene end was trimmed by 6 bases and the J gene end by 3 bases; junction bases not matched to a gene: 7. CDR3 bases: TGTGCCAGTAGCCGAGGACAGGGGGCGGTCTACAATGAGCAGTTCTTC. This translates into CASSRGQGAVYNEQFF.

This sequence joins TRBV30 and TRBJ2-5, with 10 positions matching TRBD1. The CDR3 runs to 16 residues. Germline V gene lookup returns CDR1 GTSNPN and CDR2 SVGIG (reference sequence). V was clipped by 5 bases and J by 0 bases; unmatched bases: 9. CDR3 sequence (DNA): TGTGCCTGGGGGACAGGGGTGGGTGGCGACCAAGAGACCCAGTACTTC. It is translated as CAWGTGVGGDQETQYF. Variable domain in full (rest from reference TRBV30 and TRBJ2-5): SQTIHQWPATLVQPVGSPLSLECTVEGTSNPNLYWYRQAAGRGLQLLFYSVGIGQISSEVPQNLSASRPQDRQFILSSKKLLLSDSGFYLCAWGTGVGGDQETQYFGPGTRLLVL.

This clone appeared a single time. The J gene is TRBJ2-3, the V gene TRBV5-1, with 9 bases that match TRBD2. Germline V CDR1 and CDR2: SGHRS, YFSETQ. The CDR3 consists of 17 residues. Germline trimming cut 3 bases from V and 1 base from J; bases unmatched to any gene: 9. The CDR3 is CASSYNLAGDRTDTQYF. CDR3 nucleotides: TGCGCCAGCAGCTACAATTTAGCGGGAGATCGCACAGATACGCAGTATTTT.

The chain combines TRBV6-1 with TRBJ2-3, with a weak D call TRBD1 (5 bases). V lost 7 bases to trimming and J lost 2 bases, with 16 bases between them. Germline V gene lookup returns CDR1 MNHNS and CDR2 SASEGT. This CDR3 region has 15 residues. CDR3 DNA sequence: TGTGCCAGCATATTACAGGTTGTCCCCACAGATACGCAGTATTTT. Translating it yields CASILQVVPTDTQYF.

The gene calls are TRBV5-1 and TRBJ2-1; D possibly corresponds to TRBD1 (6 bases). Per the germline V gene, CDR1 is SGHRS and CDR2 is YFSETQ. V was cut by 4 bases and J by 2 bases, with 19 bases left in between. The CDR3 runs 17 residues. CDR3 coding DNA: TGCGCCAGCAGCCCCCAGCCCGGACAGAACGCCTACAATGAGCAGTTCTTC. Its translation is CASSPQPGQNAYNEQFF.

This clone was seen more than once but under ten times. This sequence joins TRBV25-1 and TRBJ1-3; D not certain. Germline V gene data show CDR1 as MGHDK and CDR2 as SYGVNS. This CDR3 is 13 amino acids long. Between the trimmed V and J ends, which lost 5 bases and 4 bases, there was a span of 9 bases. CDR3 DNA sequence: TGTGCCAGCAGTCACACCCACGGAAACACCATATATTTT. It is translated as CASSHTHGNTIYF.